The 25 T cell receptor beta chains below were found in one sample sequenced in a study of T cells after yellow fever vaccination. TCRdb used MiXCR to reprocess the 5' RACE reads, holding one entry per CDR3 protein. This table has about 310,000 distinct CDR3 sequences, 3.6% appearing once. This specimen consisted of PBMCs, obtained on the day of the yellow fever booster vaccination. Receptor source: a man between 18 and 35 years old who received the YFV17D yellow fever vaccine.

In its sample, this clonotype was seen many times. The V gene is TRBV10-2, the J gene TRBJ2-2, with no clear D. The V and J ends lost 6 bases and 3 bases respectively, with 8 bases between them. The CDR3 is made up of 13 amino acids. Germline loops: CDR1 WSHSY, CDR2 SAAADI. The CDR3 region is CASRDGYTGELFF. As DNA, the CDR3 is TGCGCCAGCAGGGACGGGTACACCGGGGAGCTGTTTTTT.

The genes are TRBV7-8 and TRBJ2-7, with D hard to call. V gave up 0 bases and J gave up 2 bases, with 14 bases separating them. Germline assignment: CDR1 SGHVS and CDR2 FQNEAQ. This CDR3 contains 16 residues. The CDR3 protein is CASSLARARATYEQYF. CDR3 sequence (DNA): TGTGCCAGCAGCTTAGCGCGAGCTAGAGCCACCTACGAGCAGTACTTC.

This clonotype was observed many times. The V gene is TRBV11-2, the J gene TRBJ2-5, with D perhaps matching TRBD1 or TRBD2 (5 bases each). The CDR3 loop spans 13 amino acids. Germline lookup yields CDR1 SGHAT and CDR2 FQNNGV. The V and J ends lost 5 bases and 2 bases respectively, with 9 bases between them. CDR3 amino acids: CASSQGVQETQYF. The DNA for the CDR3 is TGTGCCAGCAGCCAGGGAGTACAAGAGACCCAGTACTTC.

This clonotype came up a few times. The CDR3 nucleotides are TGTGCCAGCAGTTACTCGGAGGGAGGCCTTAACTATGGCTACACCTTC. Its protein is CASSYSEGGLNYGYTF. The genes are TRBV6-5 and TRBJ1-2, with D uncertain. Germline V gene data show CDR1 as MNHEY and CDR2 as SVGAGI. The CDR3 runs to 16 residues. Trimming stripped 0 bases from V and 1 base from J, with 12 bases between.

This clonotype was seen at least ten times. The rearrangement joins TRBV20-1 to TRBJ2-1, with D maybe TRBD2 (6 bases). The CDR3 is 13 amino acids. V lost 4 bases and J 6 bases, leaving 13 bases between the germline ends. Germline CDR1 and CDR2: DFQATT and SNEGSKA (reference sequence). The CDR3, as DNA: TGCAGTGCTATTCTGGCGGGGACCAATGAGCAGTTCTTC. As protein: CSAILAGTNEQFF.

As to this clonotype: This may stem from a read error, because a much larger clone lies one nucleotide away. CDR3 sequence reads: CASSSTTGELFF. The CDR3 DNA sequence: TGTGCCAGCAGCTCCACCACCGGGGAGCTGTTTTTT. The chain is built from TRBV7-8 and TRBJ2-2; no clear D gene. The CDR3 has 12 residues. V lost 4 bases to trimming and J lost 4 bases, with 4 bases between them. CDR1 SGHVS and CDR2 FQNEAQ come from the germline V gene.

In its sample, this clonotype was seen a few times. The gene calls are TRBV5-4 and TRBJ2-1, with unresolved D. With 4 bases removed from V and 9 bases from J, the gap between germline ends came to 14 bases. CDR1 and CDR2 (germline): SGHNT, YYREEE (reference sequence). The CDR3 is 13 amino acids. The chain's CDR3 is CASSPPGIREQFF. The CDR3 DNA sequence: TGTGCCAGCAGCCCCCCGGGCATCCGTGAGCAGTTCTTC.

V gene TRBV4-3 combines with J gene TRBJ2-5; D is uncertain. CDR1 and CDR2 from the germline V gene are LGHNA and YSLEER. The ends were cut back, 0 bases at V and 5 bases at J, with 13 bases in the middle. There are 15 residues in the CDR3. The CDR3 region has the DNA TGCGCCAGCAGCCAAGAGCACTCCCGAGTGGAGACCCAGTACTTC. Protein: CASSQEHSRVETQYF.

V is TRBV12-3 or TRBV12-4 and J is TRBJ2-7, with D unclear. The CDR3 loop spans 14 amino acids. V lost 6 bases, J lost 3 bases, and 15 bases lay in between. In nucleotides, the CDR3 is TGTGCCAGCAGCTCTAGGCACCTTCTCTACGAGCAGTACTTC. It codes for CASSSRHLLYEQYF.

This sequence joins TRBV28 and TRBJ2-3; D may match TRBD1 or TRBD2 (5 bases each). V was pared by 6 bases and J by 5 bases, with 18 bases between. The CDR3 length is 15 residues. From germline, CDR1 is MDHEN and CDR2 SYDVKM. The CDR3 DNA sequence: TGTGCCAGCAGCCCAGCCGGGACGGGTGTAGATACGCAGTATTTT. This sequence encodes CASSPAGTGVDTQYF.

V is TRBV4-1 and J is TRBJ1-2, with D hard to call. The CDR3 runs 16 residues. The ends were cut back, 1 base at V and 4 bases at J, with 16 bases in the middle. Germline CDR1 is MGHRA and CDR2 is YSYEKL. CDR3 DNA: TGCGCCAGCAGCCAAGGTCAGAAACCCGGCTCCTATGGCTACACCTTC. Residues: CASSQGQKPGSYGYTF.

This clonotype was observed at least ten times. The DNA is left out, because the CDR3 cannot be placed on it with certainty; the CDR3 is given as TCRdb lists it. The gene calls are TRBV12-3 or TRBV12-4 and TRBJ2-1; TRBD1 is the table's D call, not checked against the DNA. The CDR3 adds up to 15 amino acids, both ends counted. This CDR3 reads CASSSSEPGNNEQFF.

This clonotype has only a few counts. The gene calls are TRBV11-1 and TRBJ1-2; 7 positions match TRBD1. Germline values: CDR1 SGHAT, CDR2 FQDESV (reference sequence). This CDR3 comprises 14 residues. The J segment lost 7 bases and the V segment lost 5 bases, leaving 10 bases of the junction unmatched. CDR3 amino acids: CASSPDRVGSGYTF. The CDR3, as DNA: TGTGCCAGCAGCCCCGACAGGGTCGGGTCTGGCTACACCTTC.

This clonotype has just a few counts. The chain carries TRBV27 and TRBJ1-2; possible D gene TRBD1, 5 bases. CDR1 MNHEY and CDR2 SMNVEV come from the germline V gene (reference sequence). This CDR3 has 15 amino acids. V dropped 5 bases and J dropped 2 bases, with 15 bases sitting between them. Written as DNA, the CDR3 is TGTGCCAGCAGTCCTCTAGCAGGGTCGAACTATGGCTACACCTTC. It translates to CASSPLAGSNYGYTF.

This clonotype was counted at least ten times. The gene calls are TRBV11-2 and TRBJ2-1, with 11 bases that match TRBD2. The germline gives CDR1 SGHAT, CDR2 FQNNGV. V gave up 4 bases and J gave up 9 bases; unmatched junction bases: 8. The CDR3 consists of 15 residues. CDR3 coding DNA: TGTGCCAGCAGCTCATTAGCGGGGGGGAATGGTGAGCAGTTCTTC. Translating gives CASSSLAGGNGEQFF.

The chain joins TRBV7-2 to TRBJ1-2; possible D gene TRBD1, 6 bases. The CDR3 is 15 residues long. V lost 5 bases and J 5 bases, leaving 18 bases between the germline ends. Germline CDR1 reads SGHTA; CDR2 reads FQGNSA. The CDR3 nucleotides are TGTGCCAGCAGCCAAGGAAGGACAGATGTTTATGGCTACACCTTC. Translation: CASSQGRTDVYGYTF.

This clonotype has a count of ten or more. The chain carries TRBV3-1 and TRBJ2-7; no definite D call. Trimming pared 5 bases from V and 2 bases from J, leaving 10 bases between. Germline V lookup: CDR1 LGHDT, CDR2 YNNKEL (reference sequence). The CDR3 has 13 amino acids. The CDR3 loop reads CASSSSWAYEQYF. The DNA for the CDR3 is TGTGCCAGCAGCTCGAGTTGGGCCTACGAGCAGTACTTC.

This clonotype has a handful of counts. The chain uses TRBV18 and TRBJ1-6; 7 bases fit TRBD1. After removal of 3 bases from V and 7 bases from J, the junction contained 6 bases not matched to a gene. The CDR3 covers 15 residues. The germline gives CDR1 KGHSH, CDR2 LQKENI. This CDR3 is CASSPDRGPNSPLHF. CDR3 nucleotides: TGTGCCAGCTCACCTGATAGGGGGCCAAATTCACCCCTCCACTTT.

Many counts were recorded for this clonotype. For the CDR3, the DNA is TGTGCCAGCAGCGCCCACCCCGGGCGGGCCCAGTACTTC. It specifies CASSAHPGRAQYF. The chain employs TRBV9 and TRBJ2-5; D is possibly TRBD2 (5 bases). This CDR3 is 13 amino acids long. Germline values: CDR1 SGDLS, CDR2 YYNGEE. Trimming stripped 3 bases from V and 9 bases from J, with 15 bases between.

This clonotype has more than one count but fewer than ten. This sequence joins TRBV14 and TRBJ1-2, with D tentatively TRBD1 (6 bases). Germline V gives CDR1 SGHDN, CDR2 FVKESK. V lost 4 bases, J lost 0 bases, and 18 bases lay in between. The CDR3 runs 17 residues. CDR3 nucleotides: TGTGCCAGCAGCCCCTTCATGTTGGGACAAGCTAACTATGGCTACACCTTC. Its translation is CASSPFMLGQANYGYTF.

The table lists this clonotype with many counts. The chain has TRBV29-1 and TRBJ2-3; D call uncertain. V dropped 1 base and J dropped 0 bases, with 14 bases sitting between them. The CDR3 is 16 amino acids. In germline, CDR1 is SQVTM, CDR2 ANQGSEA. The CDR3 sequence: CSVEGGDTTSTDTQYF. CDR3 coding DNA: TGCAGCGTTGAAGGCGGTGACACTACTAGCACAGATACGCAGTATTTT.

This clonotype was picked up a small number of times. The V gene is TRBV29-1, the J gene TRBJ1-2; D uncertain. CDR3 length equals 12 residues. Germline V gives CDR1 SQVTM, CDR2 ANQGSEA. The V and J ends lost 6 bases and 6 bases respectively, with 14 bases between them. The CDR3 nucleotides read TGCAGCGTCCCCCCGGACGAGGATGGCTACACCTTC. This codes for CSVPPDEDGYTF.

The chain combines TRBV19 with TRBJ2-1; D gene unclear. V lost 1 base and J 2 bases, leaving 9 bases between the germline ends. Germline V CDR1 and CDR2: LNHDA, SQIVND (reference sequence). This CDR3 has 15 residues. The CDR3 coding sequence is TGTGCCAGTAGTATAGGCTCGCGGACCTACAATGAGCAGTTCTTC. Its protein product is CASSIGSRTYNEQFF.

In its sample, this clonotype was seen many times. The chain couples TRBV29-1 to TRBJ2-7; 8 positions match TRBD1. The CDR3 consists of 12 residues. CDR1 is SQVTM, CDR2 ANQGSEA, per germline. The J segment lost 5 bases and the V segment lost 6 bases, leaving 6 bases of the junction unmatched. The CDR3 spells CSVVRGLHEQYF. The CDR3, as DNA: TGCAGCGTAGTCAGGGGGCTCCACGAGCAGTACTTC.

The table lists this clonotype with a few counts. The chain is built from TRBV11-2 and TRBJ2-3, with D possibly matching TRBD1 (6 bases). Trimming removed 6 bases from V and 4 bases from J, with 20 bases in between. This CDR3 has 16 residues. Germline V gene data show CDR1 as SGHAT and CDR2 as FQNNGV. The CDR3 nucleotides are TGTGCCAGCAGACAGCCGGGACAAAGGATTGCAGATACGCAGTATTTT. Residues: CASRQPGQRIADTQYF.